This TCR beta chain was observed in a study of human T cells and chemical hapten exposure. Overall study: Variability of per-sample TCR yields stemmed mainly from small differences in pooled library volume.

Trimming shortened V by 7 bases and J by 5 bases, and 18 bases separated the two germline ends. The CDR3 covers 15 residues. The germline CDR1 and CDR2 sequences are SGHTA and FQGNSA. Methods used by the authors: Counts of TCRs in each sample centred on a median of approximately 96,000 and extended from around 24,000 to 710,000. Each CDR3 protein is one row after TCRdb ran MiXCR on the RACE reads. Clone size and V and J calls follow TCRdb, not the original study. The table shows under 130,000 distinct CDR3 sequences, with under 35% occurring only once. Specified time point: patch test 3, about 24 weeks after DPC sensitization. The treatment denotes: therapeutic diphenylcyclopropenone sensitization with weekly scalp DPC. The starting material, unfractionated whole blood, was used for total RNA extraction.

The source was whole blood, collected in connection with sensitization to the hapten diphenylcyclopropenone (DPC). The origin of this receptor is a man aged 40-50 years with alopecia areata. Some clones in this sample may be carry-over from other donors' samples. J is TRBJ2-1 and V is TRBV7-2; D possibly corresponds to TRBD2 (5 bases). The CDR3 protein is CASTPGLARDNEQFF. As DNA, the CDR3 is TGTGCCAGCACCCCTGGATTAGCGAGGGACAATGAGCAGTTCTTC.